These 7 T cell receptor beta chains came from one sample sequenced in a study of cytomegalovirus exposure and HLA in healthy donors. Assay used: immunoSEQ multiplex PCR; TCRdb lists only in-frame clones, some missing. The data contain approximately 65,000 clones, approximately 92% of them singletons. Sequencing input: PBMCs. The source of these receptors is a man aged 18 to 29 in good health and CMV-seropositive.

The chain has TRBV18 and TRBJ2-1; TRBD2 might be the D (6 bases). CDR3 length: 17 residues. CDR1 and CDR2 from the germline V gene are KGHSH and LQKENI. V was shortened by 1 base and J by 4 bases, with 17 bases between the two germline ends. CDR3 protein: CASSPLTPREDYNEQFF. For the CDR3, the DNA is TGTGCCAGCTCACCACTAACCCCAAGGGAGGATTACAATGAGCAGTTCTTC. The entire variable domain, with the rest obtained from reference TRBV18 and TRBJ2-1, is as follows: NAGVMQNPRHLVRRRGQEARLRCSPMKGHSHVYWYRQLPEEGLKFMVYLQKENIIDESGMPKERFSAEFPKEGPSILRIQQVVRGDSAAYFCASSPLTPREDYNEQFFGPGTRLTVL.

The CDR3 protein is CASSPDSGTSGRPRYF. The CDR3 region has the DNA TGTGCCAGCAGTCCTGATTCCGGGACTAGCGGGAGGCCTAGGTACTTC. This rearrangement joins TRBV28 to TRBJ2-5, with 15 bases aligning to TRBD2. Germline values: CDR1 MDHEN, CDR2 SYDVKM. The CDR3 sequence is 16 residues long. J was trimmed by 13 bases and V by 5 bases; bases with no gene match: 14.

This clone has more than one count but fewer than ten. This chain uses TRBV11-3 with TRBJ1-1, with no clear D. Germline CDR1 reads SGHNT; CDR2 reads YENEEA. The CDR3 has 13 residues. Trimming took off 2 bases at V and 4 bases at J, with 8 bases between the two ends. CDR3 nucleotides: TGTGCCAGCAGCTTAACTGACACCACTGAAGCTTTCTTT. Its translation: CASSLTDTTEAFF.

The genes are TRBV27 and TRBJ2-5; 9 positions agree with TRBD1. This CDR3 is 15 amino acids long. The junction had 2 bases not matched to a gene; V was cut back by 0 bases and J by 3 bases. CDR1 and CDR2 from the germline V gene are MNHEY and SMNVEV (reference sequence). CDR3 residues: CASSLSGTGKETQYF. The DNA of the CDR3 is TGTGCCAGCAGTTTATCCGGGACAGGGAAAGAGACCCAGTACTTC.

The CDR3 is CASRGLAGADTQYF. For the CDR3, the DNA is TGTGCCAGCAGGGGACTAGCGGGAGCAGATACGCAGTATTTT. The V and J genes are TRBV27 and TRBJ2-3, with 14 bases fitting TRBD2. The V and J ends lost 6 bases and 4 bases, in that order; junction bases with no gene match: 0. The germline V gene encodes CDR1 MNHEY and CDR2 SMNVEV (reference sequence). CDR3 length: 14 residues.

This chain uses TRBV28 with TRBJ1-1; possibly TRBD1 for D (5 bases). Trimming shortened V by 5 bases and J by 1 base, and 17 bases separated the two germline ends. Germline CDR1 is MDHEN and CDR2 is SYDVKM. The CDR3 contains 16 residues. The CDR3 region has the DNA TGTGCCAGCAGTGCAATACAAGGGGTTAGGAACACTGAAGCTTTCTTT. Protein: CASSAIQGVRNTEAFF.

This chain links TRBV18 with TRBJ2-7; D might be TRBD2 (5 bases). CDR3 length: 14 amino acids. Germline V gene sequence: CDR1 KGHSH, CDR2 LQKENI. V was shortened by 2 bases and J by 3 bases, with 11 bases between the two germline ends. The CDR3 DNA is TGTGCCAGCTCACCAAATGAGGGCCTCTACGAGCAGTACTTC. Translation: CASSPNEGLYEQYF.